Sequencing of this T cell receptor (beta chain) was carried out in a study of early T cells in non-severe SARS-CoV-2 infection. The study's findings and limits: Anti-spike CD8 responses were favored by VDJdb matching, which missed private and CD4 specificities.

The CDR3 is 19 amino acids. Trimming at V came to 6 bases and at J to 2 bases, leaving 17 bases not matched to a gene. Germline lookup yields CDR1 MNHEY and CDR2 SMNVEV (reference sequence). Tagging with unique molecular identifiers was applied to individual cDNA molecules. Each CDR3 protein is one row after TCRdb ran MiXCR on the 5' RACE reads. The table shows 100,000 to 130,000 distinct CDR3 sequences, with around 10% occurring only once. Only a few counts were recorded for this clonotype. Its antigen remains unidentified. The chain recombines TRBV27 with TRBJ2-3, with 10 positions matching TRBD2. The TCR comes from an adult who was a healthcare worker with PCR-confirmed SARS-CoV-2 infection or an uninfected control (not recorded which). The specimen sequenced was whole blood. The CDR3 reads CASSRYAGTSERYTDTQYF. CDR3 nucleotides: TGTGCCAGCAGCCGATACGCCGGGACTAGCGAGCGTTACACAGATACGCAGTATTTT.